This passage covers 15 T cell receptor beta chains from one sample sequenced in a study of shared clonotypes between healthy human individuals. This table comes from immunoSEQ multiplex PCR, and its TCRdb copy is limited to in-frame clones, with some not included. The table lists over 1.5 million clones, approximately 98% of them singletons. Sequencing was carried out using naive CD4+ T cells sorted from blood. The subset was: CD45RA+ positively selected. The receptors stem from a man aged 30 to 39 in good health.

J is TRBJ2-7 and V is TRBV28, with D maybe TRBD1 (5 bases). The germline gives CDR1 MDHEN, CDR2 SYDVKM. Trimming cost V 4 bases and J 2 bases, with 9 bases left between them. The CDR3 consists of 13 residues. The CDR3 region is CASSYRPTYEQYF. CDR3 sequence (DNA): TGTGCCAGCAGTTACAGGCCTACCTACGAGCAGTACTTC.

This sequence joins TRBV28 and TRBJ2-1; 9 bases align to TRBD1. CDR3 length: 13 residues. V lost 6 bases, J lost 5 bases, and 2 bases stayed unmatched. Germline V gives CDR1 MDHEN, CDR2 SYDVKM. CDR3: CASRRTGDNEQFF. CDR3 in DNA: TGTGCCAGCAGAAGGACAGGGGACAATGAGCAGTTCTTC.

The chain uses TRBV9 and TRBJ2-2; D perhaps matches TRBD1 (5 bases). Per the germline V gene, CDR1 is SGDLS and CDR2 is YYNGEE. CDR3 length equals 15 residues. V lost 2 bases, J lost 1 base, and 9 bases lay in between. The CDR3: CASSVQTGNTGELFF. Written as DNA, the CDR3 is TGTGCCAGCAGCGTCCAAACAGGGAACACCGGGGAGCTGTTTTTT.

The rearrangement uses TRBV7-3 and TRBJ2-3; 8 bases match TRBD1. Per germline, CDR1 SGHTA and CDR2 FQGTGA. This CDR3 is 15 amino acids long. V dropped 5 bases and J dropped 2; count of bases not matched to a gene: 6. The CDR3 coding sequence is TGTGCCAGCAGCCGTGGACAGGGAAACACAGATACGCAGTATTTT. It specifies CASSRGQGNTDTQYF.

V is TRBV14 and J is TRBJ2-1; a possible D gene is TRBD2 (6 bases). The germline V gene encodes CDR1 SGHDN and CDR2 FVKESK. This CDR3 has 15 residues. V was cut by 5 bases and J by 8 bases, with 19 bases left in between. The CDR3 nucleotides read TGTGCCAGCAGCACCCGTCCCACTAGCTGGGATGAGCAGTTCTTC. Translated: CASSTRPTSWDEQFF.

The J gene is TRBJ2-7, the V gene TRBV6-6; TRBD2 aligns across 11 bases. Losses at the gene ends were 7 bases for V and 6 bases for J; bases not matched to a gene: 8. From germline, CDR1 is MNHNY and CDR2 SVGAGI (reference sequence). The CDR3 totals 14 residues. CDR3 DNA: TGTGCCAGCACTCTGACTAGCGGGATTGGCGAGCAGTACTTC. Translation: CASTLTSGIGEQYF.

The chain combines TRBV18 with TRBJ1-5; the match to TRBD1 covers 7 bases. V was pared by 2 bases and J by 1 base, with 8 bases of the junction left unmatched. The CDR3 has 17 amino acids. Germline V CDR1 and CDR2: KGHSH, LQKENI. The chain's CDR3 is CASSPDRVGRSNQPQHF. The CDR3, as DNA: TGTGCCAGCTCACCAGACAGGGTTGGGAGGAGCAATCAGCCCCAGCATTTT.

CDR3 in DNA: TGCGCCAGCAGCAAAAGGGACCTCGGGACTTCTTACGAGCAGTACTTC. It is translated as CASSKRDLGTSYEQYF. The chain couples TRBV4-1 to TRBJ2-7, with D possibly matching TRBD2 (6 bases). Trimming took 5 bases from V and 4 from J, leaving 21 bases between them. The germline gives CDR1 MGHRA, CDR2 YSYEKL. This CDR3 contains 16 residues.

V gene TRBV4-1 combines with J gene TRBJ1-1, with D maybe TRBD1 (6 bases). The CDR3 is made up of 15 amino acids. The germline V gene encodes CDR1 MGHRA and CDR2 YSYEKL. V was pared by 3 bases and J by 0 bases, with 11 bases between. The CDR3 here is CASSQPGQMNTEAFF. The CDR3, as DNA: TGCGCCAGCAGCCAGCCGGGACAAATGAACACTGAAGCTTTCTTT.

V and J are TRBV6-1 and TRBJ2-7; 8 nucleotides match TRBD1. V lost 6 bases to trimming and J lost 5 bases; unmatched junction nucleotides: 6. The CDR3 is 13 amino acids. Germline loops: CDR1 MNHNS, CDR2 SASEGT. CDR3 amino acids: CASRMTGADEQYF. CDR3 nucleotide sequence: TGTGCCAGCAGGATGACAGGGGCCGACGAGCAGTACTTC.

The V call is TRBV7-9, the J call TRBJ1-4; D is ambiguous. Per germline, CDR1 SEHNR and CDR2 FQNEAQ (reference sequence). The CDR3 is made up of 14 amino acids. Between the trimmed V and J ends, which lost 2 bases and 8 bases, there was a span of 12 bases. DNA of the CDR3: TGTGCCAGCAGCTTATTTGAGGGAGGAGAAAAACTGTTTTTT. This codes for CASSLFEGGEKLFF.

The rearrangement uses TRBV5-4 and TRBJ2-7; 8 nucleotides match TRBD1. CDR3 length equals 16 residues. The J segment lost 6 bases and the V segment lost 4 bases, leaving 15 bases of the junction unmatched. The germline CDR1 and CDR2 sequences are SGHNT and YYREEE (reference sequence). DNA of the CDR3: TGTGCCAGCAGCCCGACCTGGACAGGGAGCGTTGGCGAGCAGTACTTC. Encoded protein: CASSPTWTGSVGEQYF.

This clone was seen a single time. V is TRBV25-1 and J is TRBJ2-2; 10 bases fit TRBD1. With 2 bases clipped from V and 2 bases from J, the junction kept 2 bases outside the gene matches. Germline V gene lookup returns CDR1 MGHDK and CDR2 SYGVNS. The length of the CDR3 is 16 residues. The CDR3, as DNA: TGTGCCAGCAGTGAACGGACAGGGGGAAACACCGGGGAGCTGTTTTTT. It encodes CASSERTGGNTGELFF.

The V call is TRBV7-8, the J call TRBJ2-2, with D possibly matching TRBD1 (5 bases). This CDR3 is built from 16 residues. V was shortened by 5 bases and J by 4 bases, with 17 bases between the two germline ends. Germline lookup yields CDR1 SGHVS and CDR2 FQNEAQ. The CDR3 bases are TGTGCCAGCAGCCGCCAGGGCCCCCAGGGCACCGGGGAGCTGTTTTTT. Protein product: CASSRQGPQGTGELFF.

The chain uses TRBV6-1 and TRBJ2-5, with 8 bases aligning to TRBD1. V shed 7 bases, J shed 5 bases, and the junction held 6 bases outside the gene matches. The CDR3 spans 13 residues. CDR1 is MNHNS and CDR2 is SASEGT in the germline V gene. The CDR3 nucleotides are TGTGCCAGCACTCTGACAGGGGTTGAGACCCAGTACTTC. Translation: CASTLTGVETQYF.